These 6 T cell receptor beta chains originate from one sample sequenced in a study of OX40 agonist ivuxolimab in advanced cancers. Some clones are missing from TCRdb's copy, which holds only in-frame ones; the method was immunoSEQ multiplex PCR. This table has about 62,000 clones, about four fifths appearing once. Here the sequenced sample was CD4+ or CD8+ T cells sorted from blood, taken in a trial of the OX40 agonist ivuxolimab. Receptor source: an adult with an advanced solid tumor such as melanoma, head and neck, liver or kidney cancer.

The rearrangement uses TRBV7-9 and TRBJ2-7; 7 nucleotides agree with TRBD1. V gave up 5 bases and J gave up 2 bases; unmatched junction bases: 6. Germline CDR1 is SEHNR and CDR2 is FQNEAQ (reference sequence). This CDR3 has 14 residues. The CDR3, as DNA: TGTGCCAGCAGCCCACGAGGGACAGCCTACGAGCAGTACTTC. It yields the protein CASSPRGTAYEQYF.

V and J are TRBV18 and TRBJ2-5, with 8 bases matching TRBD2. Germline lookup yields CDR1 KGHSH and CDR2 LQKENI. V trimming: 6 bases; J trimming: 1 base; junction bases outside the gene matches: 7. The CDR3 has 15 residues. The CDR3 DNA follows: TGTGCCAGCTCTCCCGGACTAGCAGCCCAAGAGACCCAGTACTTC. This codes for CASSPGLAAQETQYF.

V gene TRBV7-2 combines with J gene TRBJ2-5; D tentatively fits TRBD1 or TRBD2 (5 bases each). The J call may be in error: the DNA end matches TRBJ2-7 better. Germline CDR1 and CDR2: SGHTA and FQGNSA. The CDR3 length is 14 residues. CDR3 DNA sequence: TGTGCCAGCAGCTTAGCGGGGGTCGGCTACGAGCAGTACTTC. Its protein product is CASSLAGVGYEQYF.

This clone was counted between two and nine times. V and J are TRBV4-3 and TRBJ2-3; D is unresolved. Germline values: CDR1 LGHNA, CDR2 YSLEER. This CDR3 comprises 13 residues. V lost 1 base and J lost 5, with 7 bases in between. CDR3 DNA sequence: TGCGCCAGCAGCCAAGGCCCAGGAGATACGCAGTATTTT. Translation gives CASSQGPGDTQYF.

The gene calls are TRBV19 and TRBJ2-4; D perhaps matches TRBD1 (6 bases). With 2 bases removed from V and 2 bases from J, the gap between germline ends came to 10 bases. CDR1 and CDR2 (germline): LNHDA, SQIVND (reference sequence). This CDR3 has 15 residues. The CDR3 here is CASSILTGTKNIQYF. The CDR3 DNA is TGTGCCAGTAGTATACTCACAGGGACCAAAAACATTCAGTACTTC.

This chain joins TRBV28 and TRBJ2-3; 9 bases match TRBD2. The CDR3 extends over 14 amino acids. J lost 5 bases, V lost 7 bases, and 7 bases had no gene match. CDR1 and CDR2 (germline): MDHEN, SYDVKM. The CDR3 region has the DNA TGTGCCAGCACCCTTAGCGGGAGAGGAGATACGCAGTATTTT. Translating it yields CASTLSGRGDTQYF. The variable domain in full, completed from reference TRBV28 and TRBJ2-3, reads DVKVTQSSRYLVKRTGEKVFLECVQDMDHENMFWYRQDPGLGLRLIYFSYDVKMKEKGDIPEGYSVSREKKERFSLILESASTNQTSMYLCASTLSGRGDTQYFGPGTRLTVL.